What follows are 26 T cell receptor beta chains derived from one specimen sequenced in a study of T cells in Graves' hyperthyroidism and ophthalmopathy. It was RNA transcripts that yielded the amplified TCR beta CDR3 regions. First-round RT-PCR of the TCR CDR3 relied on the HTBI primer set. TCRdb passed the multiplex PCR reads through MiXCR, listing each CDR3 protein once. The table shows approximately 630,000 distinct CDR3 sequences, with 16% occurring only once. The specimen sequenced was blood. These receptors came from a woman in her thirties with Graves' hyperthyroidism.

This clonotype was observed a handful of times. This chain connects TRBV3-1 to TRBJ2-1; TRBD2 agrees at 14 bases. The CDR3 has 17 residues. With V trimmed by 6 bases and J by 7 bases, 11 bases remained unmatched. Germline V gene lookup returns CDR1 LGHDT and CDR2 YNNKEL (reference sequence). CDR3 residues: CASSATSGRAVGNEQFF. Written as DNA, the CDR3 is TGTGCCAGCAGTGCGACTAGCGGGAGGGCCGTCGGTAATGAGCAGTTCTTC.

This clonotype was detected only a few times. The gene calls are TRBV24-1 and TRBJ1-3; 7 bases line up with TRBD1. Trimming removed 3 bases from V and 0 bases from J; junction bases left unmatched: 7. The germline CDR1 and CDR2 sequences are KGHDR and SFDVKD. The CDR3 contains 17 residues. The CDR3 nucleotides are TGTGCCACCAGTGATCCCCCGGGACAGTCCTCTGGAAACACCATATATTTT. It yields the protein CATSDPPGQSSGNTIYF.

This clonotype was observed a handful of times. The chain has TRBV6-2 or TRBV6-3 and TRBJ2-1; TRBD2 matches at 8 bases. This CDR3 contains 13 residues. V was pared by 7 bases and J by 9 bases, with 8 bases of the junction left unmatched. The V gene's germline CDR1 is MNHEY and CDR2 SVGEGT. The CDR3 nucleotides read TGTGCCAGCAACCCGGGACTAGTGAGTGAGCAGTTCTTC. Its protein product is CASNPGLVSEQFF.

This clonotype was recorded a few times. The rearrangement uses TRBV10-3 and TRBJ2-3; maybe TRBD2 (6 bases). The CDR3 contains 14 residues. Germline V gene lookup returns CDR1 ENHRY and CDR2 SYGVKD. V was trimmed by 6 bases and J by 2 bases, leaving 12 bases between them. CDR3 in DNA: TGTGCCATCAGGGGGGGACTGTTCACAGATACGCAGTATTTT. It codes for CAIRGGLFTDTQYF.

This clonotype was seen many times. In DNA form, the CDR3 reads TGTGCCAGCAGCAGGGGGTCGGGCCAGCCCCAGCATTTT. Translation: CASSRGSGQPQHF. The chain combines TRBV5-6 with TRBJ1-5; tentatively, D is TRBD1 (6 bases). Per germline, CDR1 SGHDT and CDR2 YYEEEE. There are 13 residues in the CDR3. Trimming removed 4 bases from V and 7 bases from J, with 12 bases in between.

The rearrangement joins TRBV18 to TRBJ2-1, with 7 bases fitting TRBD2. This CDR3 has 12 amino acids. Germline values: CDR1 KGHSH, CDR2 LQKENI. V lost 3 bases to trimming and J lost 8 bases; unmatched junction nucleotides: 1. The CDR3 DNA reads TGTGCCAGCTCACCCGGACTAGATGAGCAGTTCTTC. Protein sequence: CASSPGLDEQFF.

A few counts support this clonotype. V usage is TRBV10-1 and J usage is TRBJ1-6, with a weak D call TRBD1 (5 bases). The V end lost 6 bases, the J end lost 8 bases, and 11 bases lay between the germline ends. The CDR3 totals 13 residues. Per the germline V gene, CDR1 is WNHNN and CDR2 is SYGVQD (reference sequence). In DNA form, the CDR3 reads TGCGCCAGCAGCGGGGACGGGGATTCACCCCTCCACTTT. Protein product: CASSGDGDSPLHF.

This clonotype was seen at least ten times. The chain carries TRBV28 and TRBJ1-5, with TRBD1 as a possible D gene (5 bases). This CDR3 comprises 16 residues. The V end lost 3 bases, the J end lost 4 bases, and 16 bases lay between the germline ends. Germline CDR1 MDHEN, CDR2 SYDVKM. CDR3 loop: CASSFFGGNINQPQHF. The DNA of the CDR3 is TGTGCCAGCAGTTTTTTTGGGGGTAACATAAATCAGCCCCAGCATTTT.

The chain has TRBV20-1 and TRBJ1-5, with a weak D call TRBD1 (6 bases). Trimming left V 1 base short and J 0 bases short, with 13 bases between. The CDR3 consists of 16 residues. From germline, CDR1 is DFQATT and CDR2 SNEGSKA (reference sequence). The CDR3 loop is CSARVPTGYSNQPQHF. In nucleotides, the CDR3 is TGCAGTGCTAGAGTCCCCACAGGGTATAGCAATCAGCCCCAGCATTTT.

The V call is TRBV19, the J call TRBJ1-1, with 7 bases identical to TRBD1. V gave up 3 bases and J gave up 0 bases; unmatched junction bases: 1. Germline V gene lookup returns CDR1 LNHDA and CDR2 SQIVND (reference sequence). CDR3 length equals 14 residues. CDR3 bases: TGTGCCAGTAGTATGGACAGGCTGAACACTGAAGCTTTCTTT. This translates into CASSMDRLNTEAFF.

This clonotype was counted ten times or more. V and J are TRBV11-2 and TRBJ2-3; TRBD1 aligns across 9 bases. Germline V gives CDR1 SGHAT, CDR2 FQNNGV. The CDR3 covers 16 residues. Trimming removed 6 bases from V and 3 bases from J; junction bases left unmatched: 10. The chain's CDR3 is CASRKPGQGWTDTQYF. CDR3 coding DNA: TGTGCCAGCAGGAAACCGGGACAGGGTTGGACAGATACGCAGTATTTT.

This clonotype was detected a few times. The genes are TRBV7-3 and TRBJ2-5, with D tentatively TRBD2 (5 bases). CDR3 length: 13 residues. The V and J ends lost 1 base and 7 bases respectively, with 10 bases between them. Per the germline V gene, CDR1 is SGHTA and CDR2 is FQGTGA. CDR3 loop: CASSLNLAGTQYF. Written as DNA, the CDR3 is TGTGCCAGCAGCTTAAATTTGGCGGGGACCCAGTACTTC.

This clonotype was seen many times. The J gene is TRBJ2-7, the V gene TRBV7-2; tentative D call: TRBD1 (6 bases). The CDR3 loop spans 12 amino acids. Germline V gene sequence: CDR1 SGHTA, CDR2 FQGNSA. Trimming shortened V by 6 bases and J by 7 bases, and 13 bases separated the two germline ends. The CDR3 protein is CASSPQGWEQYF. CDR3 coding DNA: TGTGCCAGCAGTCCGCAGGGGTGGGAGCAGTACTTC.

The chain recombines TRBV28 with TRBJ2-4; tentative D call: TRBD2 (5 bases). Germline V gene lookup returns CDR1 MDHEN and CDR2 SYDVKM. The CDR3 is made up of 17 amino acids. V lost 6 bases, J lost 2 bases, and 20 bases lay in between. The CDR3 DNA is TGTGCCAGCAGGAATTCCGGTAGCCCCGGGACCAAAAACATTCAGTACTTC. Its translation is CASRNSGSPGTKNIQYF.

With regard to this clonotype: A read error is possible here, since a much larger clone lies one base away. This chain joins TRBV7-2 and TRBJ2-7, with 10 nucleotides matching TRBD2. Germline CDR1 and CDR2: SGHTA and FQGNSA. Trimming took 3 bases from V and 1 from J; bases not matched to a gene: 6. The CDR3 runs to 16 residues. DNA for the CDR3: TGTGCCAGCAGCTTGACGGCTAGCGGGGGATCCTACGAGCAGTACTTC. It is translated as CASSLTASGGSYEQYF. Variable domain in full (rest from reference TRBV7-2 and TRBJ2-7): GAGVSQSPSNKVTEKGKDVELRCDPISGHTALYWYRQSLGQGLEFLIYFQGNSAPDKSGLPSDRFSAERTGGSVSTLTIQRTQQEDSAVYLCASSLTASGGSYEQYFGPGTRLTVT.

This clonotype was recorded many times. The V gene is TRBV9, the J gene TRBJ1-1, with D perhaps TRBD1 (5 bases). The CDR3 is 14 residues long. Germline assignment: CDR1 SGDLS and CDR2 YYNGEE. The ends were cut back, 0 bases at V and 1 base at J, with 7 bases in the middle. CDR3 coding DNA: TGTGCCAGCAGCGTAGCGGGGGGGAACACTGAAGCTTTCTTT. Protein product: CASSVAGGNTEAFF.

This clonotype was detected a few times. The chain recombines TRBV12-3 or TRBV12-4 with TRBJ1-2; D is uncertain. Trimming cost V 3 bases and J 4 bases, with 18 bases left between them. The CDR3 length is 16 residues. DNA for the CDR3: TGTGCCAGCAGTTTGAGTGCCCGGCCTCGGGGCTATGGCTACACCTTC. It is translated as CASSLSARPRGYGYTF.

The table lists this clonotype with many counts. The chain links TRBV20-1 to TRBJ1-1; D might be TRBD1 (6 bases). Germline V gene data show CDR1 as DFQATT and CDR2 as SNEGSKA (reference sequence). CDR3 length equals 14 residues. V was shortened by 2 bases and J by 0 bases, with 10 bases between the two germline ends. The CDR3 DNA reads TGCAGTGCTAGACTGGACAGATTGAACACTGAAGCTTTCTTT. Translated, it gives CSARLDRLNTEAFF.

This clonotype was detected many times. The chain joins TRBV28 to TRBJ1-5; perhaps TRBD1 as D (5 bases). Between the trimmed V and J ends, which lost 4 bases and 7 bases, there was a span of 14 bases. This CDR3 is built from 14 residues. Germline CDR1 MDHEN, CDR2 SYDVKM. Written as DNA, the CDR3 is TGTGCCAGCAGTTGGCGGGGGACGGGGCAGCCCCAGCATTTT. This translates into CASSWRGTGQPQHF. Looking up the rest from reference TRBV28 and TRBJ1-5 gives the full variable domain: DVKVTQSSRYLVKRTGEKVFLECVQDMDHENMFWYRQDPGLGLRLIYFSYDVKMKEKGDIPEGYSVSREKKERFSLILESASTNQTSMYLCASSWRGTGQPQHFGDGTRLSIL.

There are a few counts of this clonotype. This chain links TRBV19 with TRBJ1-2; D uncertain. Trimming took off 7 bases at V and 0 bases at J, with 6 bases between the two ends. Germline V gene lookup returns CDR1 LNHDA and CDR2 SQIVND (reference sequence). The CDR3 runs to 12 residues. CDR3 residues: CASTEANYGYTF. In DNA form, the CDR3 reads TGTGCCAGTACAGAAGCTAACTATGGCTACACCTTC.

In regard to this clonotype: At one end, the junction sequence differs from germline, possibly due to a read error. This chain links TRBV13 with TRBJ1-4; perhaps TRBD1 as D (5 bases). Germline V gene sequence: CDR1 PRHDT, CDR2 FYEKMQ (reference sequence). This CDR3 region has 14 residues. The DNA of the CDR3 is TGTACCAGCAGCTTAAAAGGGGATAATGAAAAACTGTTTTTT. Residues: CTSSLKGDNEKLFF.

As for this clonotype: A much larger clone lies one base from this, so it may be a read error. The V and J genes are TRBV7-9 and TRBJ2-5; D is undetermined. The germline V gene encodes CDR1 SEHNR and CDR2 FQNEAQ (reference sequence). This CDR3 region has 16 residues. With 5 bases removed from V and 1 base from J, the gap between germline ends came to 17 bases. The CDR3 nucleotides are TGTGCCAGCAGCCGAGACGGTGCAACCCGCCAAGAGACCCAGTACTTC. Residues: CASSRDGATRQETQYF.

By sample share, this clonotype is medium-sized. The rearrangement joins TRBV20-1 to TRBJ2-7; TRBD2 agrees at 7 bases. Germline V gene data show CDR1 as DFQATT and CDR2 as SNEGSKA (reference sequence). The J segment lost 3 bases and the V segment lost 0 bases, leaving 11 bases of the junction unmatched. The CDR3 covers 16 residues. DNA of the CDR3: TGCAGTGCTAGAGATTCTGGGCGGGAGCAGTTCTACGAGCAGTACTTC. Protein: CSARDSGREQFYEQYF.

The rearrangement joins TRBV6-5 to TRBJ2-1; 7 bases agree with TRBD2. The CDR3 covers 14 residues. V shed 2 bases, J shed 9 bases, and the junction held 7 bases outside the gene matches. Germline V gene lookup returns CDR1 MNHEY and CDR2 SVGAGI. In DNA, the CDR3 is TGTGCCAGCAGTTACCGGGCTAGCGGCATTGAGCAGTTCTTC. Protein product: CASSYRASGIEQFF.

This clonotype was detected a few times. This chain connects TRBV6-5 to TRBJ1-6; maybe TRBD1 (5 bases). From germline, CDR1 is MNHEY and CDR2 SVGAGI. The CDR3 contains 16 residues. V was pared by 2 bases and J by 4 bases, with 12 bases between. CDR3 loop: CASSYRGPQYNSPLHF. CDR3 DNA: TGTGCCAGCAGTTACAGGGGACCGCAATATAATTCACCCCTCCACTTT.

The table lists this clonotype with a few counts. The rearrangement uses TRBV27 and TRBJ2-7, with 7 bases matching TRBD2. Per the germline V gene, CDR1 is MNHEY and CDR2 is SMNVEV (reference sequence). With V trimmed by 6 bases and J by 3 bases, 11 bases remained unmatched. There are 15 residues in the CDR3. The CDR3 coding sequence is TGTGCCAGCAGGGGGACTAATCTCCGATACTACGAGCAGTACTTC. It codes for CASRGTNLRYYEQYF.